Presented here are 14 T cell receptor beta chains from one specimen sequenced in a study of cytomegalovirus exposure and HLA in healthy donors. A multiplex PCR was run with 60 Vbeta primers and 13 Jbeta primers. Some clones are missing from TCRdb's copy, which holds only in-frame ones; the method was immunoSEQ multiplex PCR. The sample has 95,000 to 150,000 clones, 60% to 85% seen once. The sample was PBMCs. Receptors originate from a woman aged 40 to 49 in good health and CMV-seropositive.

The CDR3 here is CASSIVPRGNEQFF. The CDR3 region has the DNA TGTGCCAGTAGTATTGTTCCCCGAGGGAATGAGCAGTTCTTC. The chain combines TRBV19 with TRBJ2-1, with D possibly matching TRBD2 (5 bases). This CDR3 comprises 14 residues. The germline gives CDR1 LNHDA, CDR2 SQIVND (reference sequence). Trimming pared 3 bases from V and 7 bases from J, leaving 13 bases between.

This sequence joins TRBV14 and TRBJ1-6, with 8 bases that match TRBD1. After removal of 3 bases from V and 9 bases from J, the junction contained 13 bases not matched to a gene. The CDR3 totals 17 residues. CDR1 is SGHDN, CDR2 FVKESK, per germline. The CDR3 coding sequence is TGTGCCAGCAGCCACTACAATCAGGGGGCTTGGGTTTCACCCCTCCACTTT. Its protein product is CASSHYNQGAWVSPLHF.

The CDR3 region is CASSPEQGRQPQHF. The DNA of the CDR3 is TGCGCCAGCAGCCCTGAACAGGGAAGACAGCCCCAGCATTTT. The V call is TRBV5-1, the J call TRBJ1-5; D possibly corresponds to TRBD1 (6 bases). In germline, CDR1 is SGHRS, CDR2 YFSETQ. The CDR3 loop spans 14 amino acids. V was cut by 4 bases and J by 7 bases, with 15 bases left in between.

This clone appeared a single time. The V call is TRBV30, the J call TRBJ1-5; no clear D. This CDR3 region has 19 residues. Deletions cut 5 bases from V and 4 bases from J, with 30 bases between. Germline CDR1 reads GTSNPN; CDR2 reads SVGIG (reference sequence). Written as DNA, the CDR3 is TGTGCCTGGGGTACCCGGGCGGAGGGTATTGGATTAGGGAATCAGCCCCAGCATTTT. Its translation is CAWGTRAEGIGLGNQPQHF.

CDR3 DNA sequence: TGTGCCAGCAGCCCACCGAGACAGGGAGAGACCCAGTACTTC. Encoded protein: CASSPPRQGETQYF. V gene TRBV5-6 combines with J gene TRBJ2-5; 7 nucleotides align to TRBD1. The V gene end was trimmed by 4 bases and the J gene end by 4 bases; junction bases not matched to a gene: 7. This CDR3 comprises 14 residues. Germline assignment: CDR1 SGHDT and CDR2 YYEEEE.

The chain has TRBV6-1 and TRBJ1-1, with a weak D call TRBD1 (5 bases). Germline values: CDR1 MNHNS, CDR2 SASEGT. This CDR3 contains 13 residues. Trimming shortened V by 6 bases and J by 4 bases, and 12 bases separated the two germline ends. The CDR3 region is CASRGGEGTEAFF. The CDR3 coding sequence is TGTGCCAGCAGGGGGGGGGAAGGCACTGAAGCTTTCTTT.

The chain has TRBV9 and TRBJ1-4; 9 nucleotides line up with TRBD1. The germline gives CDR1 SGDLS, CDR2 YYNGEE. The CDR3 runs to 15 residues. With 2 bases clipped from V and 5 bases from J, the junction kept 4 bases outside the gene matches. DNA of the CDR3: TGTGCCAGCAGCGTTTTACAGGGGGCGAATGAAAAACTGTTTTTT. It codes for CASSVLQGANEKLFF.

This chain links TRBV9 with TRBJ2-7; TRBD1 matches 8 bases. This CDR3 comprises 15 residues. The germline V gene encodes CDR1 SGDLS and CDR2 YYNGEE. V was clipped by 4 bases and J by 7 bases; unmatched bases: 13. The CDR3 DNA reads as TGTGCCAGCAGCATAGGACAGGGCGAGGGTAGGGAGCAGTACTTC. It encodes CASSIGQGEGREQYF.

This rearrangement joins TRBV6-5 to TRBJ1-2, with a possible D match to TRBD1 (6 bases). V was cut by 6 bases and J by 2 bases, with 10 bases left in between. The CDR3 runs to 13 residues. Germline V gene data show CDR1 as MNHEY and CDR2 as SVGAGI. The CDR3, as DNA: TGTGCCAGCAGGAGACAGGAGAACTATGGCTACACCTTC. This encodes CASRRQENYGYTF.

The chain employs TRBV29-1 and TRBJ2-7; 7 nucleotides align to TRBD1. V shed 4 bases and J 2 bases; nucleotides not matched to a gene: 8. The CDR3 spans 14 residues. Germline lookup yields CDR1 SQVTM and CDR2 ANQGSEA. The CDR3 loop reads CSVAAGTETYEQYF. The CDR3 DNA sequence: TGCAGCGTTGCAGCCGGGACAGAAACCTACGAGCAGTACTTC.

The chain uses TRBV6-6 and TRBJ1-4, with 7 positions matching TRBD1. CDR3 length: 14 amino acids. V dropped 6 bases and J dropped 7; count of bases not matched to a gene: 8. Germline CDR1 reads MNHNY; CDR2 reads SVGAGI (reference sequence). CDR3 in amino acids: CASRPAGGSEKLFF. The CDR3 DNA reads as TGTGCCAGCAGGCCCGCAGGGGGAAGTGAAAAACTGTTTTTT.

The J gene is TRBJ1-5, the V gene TRBV6-6; 7 bases are a match to TRBD1. The CDR3 consists of 15 residues. Germline-derived CDR1 and CDR2 are MNHNY and SVGAGI (reference sequence). J was trimmed by 4 bases and V by 5 bases; bases with no gene match: 8. The DNA of the CDR3 is TGTGCCAGCAGTCGGGGACAGAGACTAAATCAGCCCCAGCATTTT. Translating gives CASSRGQRLNQPQHF.

This chain uses TRBV5-1 with TRBJ2-1, with a weak D call TRBD2 (7 bases). The ends were cut back, 0 bases at V and 4 bases at J, with 14 bases in the middle. CDR3 length: 16 residues. In germline, CDR1 is SGHRS, CDR2 YFSETQ. The CDR3 region is CASSLAGGPGYNEQFF. CDR3 DNA sequence: TGCGCCAGCAGCTTGGCCGGGGGGCCGGGGTACAATGAGCAGTTCTTC.

This clone was counted between two and nine times. V is TRBV7-9 and J is TRBJ2-7, with 7 bases that match TRBD1. Germline-derived CDR1 and CDR2 are SEHNR and FQNEAQ (reference sequence). The junction had 6 bases not matched to a gene; V was cut back by 4 bases and J by 0 bases. The CDR3 extends over 15 amino acids. As DNA, the CDR3 is TGTGCCAGCAGCTCGGACAGGCGGAGCTCCTACGAGCAGTACTTC. Protein product: CASSSDRRSSYEQYF. The full variable domain, its missing parts supplied by reference TRBV7-9 and TRBJ2-7, is DTGVSQNPRHKITKRGQNVTFRCDPISEHNRLYWYRQTLGQGPEFLTYFQNEAQLEKSRLLSDRFSAERPKGSFSTLEIQRTEQGDSAMYLCASSSDRRSSYEQYFGPGTRLTVT.